The 2 T cell receptor beta chains presented below share a single source sample, sequenced in a study of T cell clonotyping in hematopoietic cell transplantation. Repertoires were generated with immunoSEQ multiplex PCR, while TCRdb's copy carries only in-frame clones and drops some. This sample has several thousand clones, with about 79% found just once. The source material was peripheral blood mononuclear cells, sampled 180 days after allogeneic stem cell transplant. These receptors all stem from a female patient aged 50-59 years who had an allogeneic stem cell transplant from a related donor, so the T cells may come from the graft donor. Some clones in this sample may be carry-over from other donors' samples.

The chain recombines TRBV7-2 with TRBJ2-7; 8 bases agree with TRBD2. Germline V gene lookup returns CDR1 SGHTA and CDR2 FQGNSA. J was trimmed by 5 bases and V by 4 bases; bases with no gene match: 10. The CDR3 totals 15 residues. The CDR3 here is CASSYRGGTPDEQYF. CDR3 nucleotides: TGTGCCAGCAGCTACCGCGGGGGGACCCCGGACGAGCAGTACTTC.

This rearrangement joins TRBV25-1 to TRBJ2-1; 11 bases agree with TRBD2. There are 13 residues in the CDR3. V trimming: 7 bases; J trimming: 10 bases; junction bases outside the gene matches: 6. CDR1 and CDR2 from the germline V gene are MGHDK and SYGVNS. The CDR3 region is CASTLAGGGEQFF. CDR3 bases: TGTGCCAGCACCCTAGCGGGGGGAGGGGAGCAGTTCTTC.